These T cell receptor beta chains were read from a single sample in a study of identical twins. TCRdb itself ran the 5' RACE reads through MiXCR, one entry per CDR3 protein. The repertoire holds some 590,000 distinct CDR3 sequences, with roughly 9.9% as singletons. The same data also contributed to another study, on yellow fever vaccine responses in identical twins.

Sequencing used PBMCs. These receptors all come from a woman aged 18 to 35 in good health. Each CDR3 is given with its conserved first and last residue. A D gene is named only where the DNA matches it firmly. Clone size, where shown, is once, few, many, or a class for clones that have expanded.

d_call	v_call	j_call	clone_size	cdr3_aa	cdr3_nt
.	TRBV20-1	TRBJ2-5	.	CSAAPAVDWEETQYF	TGCAGTGCCGCGCCGGCGGTAGATTGGGAAGAGACCCAGTACTTC
TRBD1	TRBV6-1	TRBJ2-6	few	CASRGDSVGANVLTF	TGTGCCAGCAGGGGGGACAGCGTAGGGGCCAACGTCCTGACTTTC
.	TRBV20-1	TRBJ1-1	many	CSARNSDSVTEAFF	TGCAGTGCTCGTAACAGCGACAGTGTCACTGAAGCTTTCTTT
TRBD2	TRBV3-1	TRBJ2-7	few	CASSLLGLAGGYEQYF	TGTGCCAGCAGCCTCCTAGGACTAGCGGGGGGTTACGAGCAGTACTTC
.	TRBV5-1	TRBJ2-1	few	CASSSGGDGNEQFF	TGCGCCAGCAGCTCGGGTGGGGATGGGAATGAGCAGTTCTTC
.	TRBV15	TRBJ2-7	.	CATSRERGDLYEQYF	TGTGCCACCAGCAGAGAAAGAGGGGACTTATACGAGCAGTACTTC
TRBD2	TRBV5-1	TRBJ2-7	few	CASGLAGPYEQYF	TGCGCCAGCGGACTAGCGGGACCCTACGAGCAGTACTTC
.	TRBV2	TRBJ2-1	.	CVSGVNNEQFF	TGTGTTTCAGGCGTCAACAATGAGCAGTTCTTC
TRBD1	TRBV7-3	TRBJ2-1	many	CASRPGTGFNEQFF	TGTGCCAGCCGACCCGGGACAGGATTCAATGAGCAGTTCTTC
.	TRBV27	TRBJ2-1	few	CASSLSPGQNEQFF	TGTGCCAGCAGTTTATCGCCGGGACAAAATGAGCAGTTCTTC
.	TRBV28	TRBJ2-4	.	CASRRQGGNIQYF	TGTGCCAGCCGACGGCAGGGGGGCAACATTCAGTACTTC
.	TRBV29-1	TRBJ2-5	many	CSVEDARDQRQETQYF	TGCAGCGTTGAAGATGCCCGGGACCAACGCCAAGAGACCCAGTACTTC
.	TRBV6-1	TRBJ1-5	many	CASSESWNQPQHF	TGTGCCAGCAGTGAGAGTTGGAATCAGCCCCAGCATTTT
TRBD2	TRBV15	TRBJ2-3	many	CATSRPSGGLGGVDTQYF	TGTGCCACCAGCAGACCTTCCGGGGGACTAGGTGGGGTGGATACGCAGTATTTT
TRBD2	TRBV29-1	TRBJ2-3	.	CSGGGGTSGSTDTQYF	TGCAGCGGTGGAGGCGGGACTAGCGGGAGCACAGATACGCAGTATTTT
TRBD1	TRBV5-1	TRBJ2-7	.	CASSNDRVTTYEQYF	TGCGCCAGCAGCAACGACAGGGTTACCACGTACGAGCAGTACTTC
.	TRBV6-5	TRBJ2-1	many	CASSYSGADNEQFF	TGTGCCAGCAGTTACTCGGGGGCCGACAATGAGCAGTTCTTC
.	TRBV6-1	TRBJ1-2	once	CASSEVGRTYGYTF	TGTGCCAGCAGTGAAGTTGGACGGACCTATGGCTACACCTTC
.	TRBV2	TRBJ2-3	few	CASSGLVRLRGADTQYF	TGTGCCAGCAGTGGACTTGTCAGGCTCCGTGGGGCAGATACGCAGTATTTT
.	TRBV12-3/TRBV12-4	TRBJ1-5	many	CASSLAVAGNQPQHF	TGTGCCAGCAGTTTAGCCGTTGCAGGCAATCAGCCCCAGCATTTT
.	TRBV11-1	TRBJ2-1	few	CASSLGGRNPHNEQFF	TGTGCCAGCAGCTTAGGAGGACGGAACCCCCACAATGAGCAGTTCTTC
TRBD2	TRBV11-2	TRBJ2-5	many	CASSSWTSGYQETQYF	TGTGCCAGCAGCTCGTGGACTAGCGGGTACCAAGAGACCCAGTACTTC
.	TRBV29-1	TRBJ2-7	many	CSVVGDEQYF	TGCAGCGTTGTCGGAGACGAGCAGTACTTC
TRBD2	TRBV4-1	TRBJ2-7	many	CASSQDSRVWREDEQYF	TGCGCCAGCAGCCAAGATTCCCGGGTTTGGCGGGAGGATGAGCAGTACTTC
TRBD1	TRBV5-1	TRBJ1-6	.	CASSAGQGGNSPLHF	TGCGCCAGCAGCGCCGGACAGGGAGGAAATTCACCCCTCCACTTT
TRBD2	TRBV6-1	TRBJ2-2	.	CASSELAGALGELFF	TGTGCCAGCAGTGAACTAGCGGGAGCCCTCGGGGAGCTGTTTTTT
.	TRBV3-1	TRBJ2-1	few	CASSQEDRDEQFF	TGTGCCAGCAGCCAAGAAGACCGCGATGAGCAGTTCTTC
TRBD1	TRBV29-1	TRBJ2-5	many	CSVGTALQETQYF	TGCAGCGTCGGGACAGCACTACAAGAGACCCAGTACTTC
.	TRBV7-2	TRBJ2-1	few	CASSLARGSYNEQFF	TGTGCCAGCAGCTTAGCGCGCGGATCCTACAATGAGCAGTTCTTC